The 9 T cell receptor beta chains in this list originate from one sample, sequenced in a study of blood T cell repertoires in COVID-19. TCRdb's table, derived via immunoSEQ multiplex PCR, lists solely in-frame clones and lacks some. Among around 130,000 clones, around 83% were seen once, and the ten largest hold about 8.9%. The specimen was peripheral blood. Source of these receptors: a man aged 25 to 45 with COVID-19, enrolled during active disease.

CDR3 in amino acids: CASSMGQGRTEAFF. The CDR3 DNA reads as TGTGCCAGTAGTATGGGACAGGGACGCACTGAAGCTTTCTTT. This chain uses TRBV19 with TRBJ1-1; 9 bases line up with TRBD1. Trimming removed 3 bases from V and 4 bases from J; junction bases left unmatched: 3. Germline V gene sequence: CDR1 LNHDA, CDR2 SQIVND (reference sequence). The CDR3 is 14 residues long. The entire variable domain, with the rest obtained from reference TRBV19 and TRBJ1-1, is as follows: DGGITQSPKYLFRKEGQNVTLSCEQNLNHDAMYWYRQDPGQGLRLIYYSQIVNDFQKGDIAEGYSVSREKKESFPLTVTSAQKNPTAFYLCASSMGQGRTEAFFGQGTRLTVV.

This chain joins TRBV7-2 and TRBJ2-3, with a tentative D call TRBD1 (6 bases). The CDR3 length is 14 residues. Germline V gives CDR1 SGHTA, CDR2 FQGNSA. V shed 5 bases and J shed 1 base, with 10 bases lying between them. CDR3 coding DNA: TGTGCCAGCAGCATACAGGGTGGCACAGATACGCAGTATTTT. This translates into CASSIQGGTDTQYF.

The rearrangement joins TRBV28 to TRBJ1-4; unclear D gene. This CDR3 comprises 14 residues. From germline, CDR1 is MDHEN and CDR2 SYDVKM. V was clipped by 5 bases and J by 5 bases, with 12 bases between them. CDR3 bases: TGTGCCAGCAGTCTATCACCCCAGAATGAAAAACTGTTTTTT. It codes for CASSLSPQNEKLFF.

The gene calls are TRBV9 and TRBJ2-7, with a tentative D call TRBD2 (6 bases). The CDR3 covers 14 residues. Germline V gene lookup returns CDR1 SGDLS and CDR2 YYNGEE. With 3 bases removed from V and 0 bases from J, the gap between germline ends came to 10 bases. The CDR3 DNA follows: TGTGCCAGCAGCGGGAGCGGGTACTCCTACGAGCAGTACTTC. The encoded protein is CASSGSGYSYEQYF.

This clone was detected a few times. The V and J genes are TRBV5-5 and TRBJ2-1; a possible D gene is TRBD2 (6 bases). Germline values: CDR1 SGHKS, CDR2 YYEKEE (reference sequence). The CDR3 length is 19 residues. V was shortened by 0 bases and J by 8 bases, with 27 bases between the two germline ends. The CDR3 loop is CASSLGQGAGITLGDEQFF. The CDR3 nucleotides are TGTGCCAGCAGCTTGGGGCAAGGGGCGGGGATAACCTTAGGCGATGAGCAGTTCTTC.

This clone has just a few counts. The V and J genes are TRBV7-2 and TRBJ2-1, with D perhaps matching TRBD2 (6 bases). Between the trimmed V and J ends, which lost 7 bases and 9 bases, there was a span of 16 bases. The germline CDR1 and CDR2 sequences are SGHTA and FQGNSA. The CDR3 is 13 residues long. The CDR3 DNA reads TGTGCCAGCATCCTTACTAGCATCGGTGAGCAGTTCTTC. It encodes CASILTSIGEQFF.

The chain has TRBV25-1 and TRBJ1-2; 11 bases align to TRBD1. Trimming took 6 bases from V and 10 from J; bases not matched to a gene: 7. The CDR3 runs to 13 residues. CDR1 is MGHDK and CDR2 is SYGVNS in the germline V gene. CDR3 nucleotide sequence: TGTGCCAGCAGAGGACAGGGGGCGCATAACTACACCTTC. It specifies CASRGQGAHNYTF.

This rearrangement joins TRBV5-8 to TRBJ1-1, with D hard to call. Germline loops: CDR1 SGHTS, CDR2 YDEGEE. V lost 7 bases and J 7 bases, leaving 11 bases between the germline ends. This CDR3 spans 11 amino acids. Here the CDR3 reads CASRRSVEAFF. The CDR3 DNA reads TGTGCCAGCCGCCGGAGCGTTGAAGCTTTCTTT.

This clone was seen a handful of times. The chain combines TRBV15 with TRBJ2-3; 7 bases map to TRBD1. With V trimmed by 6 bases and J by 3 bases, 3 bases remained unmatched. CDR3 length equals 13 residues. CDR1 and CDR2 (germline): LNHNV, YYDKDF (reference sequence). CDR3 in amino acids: CATRTGLTDTQYF. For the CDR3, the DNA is TGTGCCACCAGGACAGGGTTGACAGATACGCAGTATTTT.